This entry lists 18 T cell receptor beta chains sequenced from one sample in a study of T-cell memory formation after mild COVID-19. TCRdb re-called the 5' RACE reads with MiXCR, one entry per CDR3 protein. Of some 120,000 distinct CDR3 sequences in the sample, around 6.3% were seen once. Sample: PBMCs or a T cell subset sorted from them (not recorded which). These receptors originate from an adult woman who had mild COVID-19 (a few samples of this study predate the infection). Cell type and time point are not known.

The chain has TRBV5-1 and TRBJ2-2, with 7 bases aligning to TRBD1. The germline V gene encodes CDR1 SGHRS and CDR2 YFSETQ. Trimming at V came to 6 bases and at J to 0 bases, leaving 8 bases not matched to a gene. The CDR3 spans 16 residues. The CDR3 region is CASTRGQLANTGELFF. In DNA form, the CDR3 reads TGCGCCAGCACTCGGGGACAGCTCGCGAACACCGGGGAGCTGTTTTTT.

This clonotype was seen more than once but under ten times. An end of the junction does not agree with germline; a read error may underlie this. The gene calls are TRBV6-2 or TRBV6-3 and TRBJ2-1; 7 positions agree with TRBD2. The germline CDR1 and CDR2 sequences are MNHEY and SVGEGT. The length of the CDR3 is 14 residues. The CDR3 coding sequence is TGTGCCAGCAGACCCACTAGCGAATACAAGGAGCAGTTCTTC. It encodes CASRPTSEYKEQFF.

This clonotype was found many times. The V and J genes are TRBV5-1 and TRBJ2-1; 10 bases fit TRBD2. CDR3 size: 14 residues. Germline V gene data show CDR1 as SGHRS and CDR2 as YFSETQ. With V trimmed by 4 bases and J by 7 bases, 5 bases remained unmatched. The CDR3 coding sequence is TGCGCCAGCAGCCCGCGGACTAGCGGTAATGAGCAGTTCTTC. It specifies CASSPRTSGNEQFF.

CDR3 region: CASSLEGRSQHF. In nucleotides, the CDR3 is TGTGCCAGCAGCTTAGAGGGAAGGTCGCAGCATTTT. This chain connects TRBV7-2 to TRBJ1-5; the D is unclear. CDR3 length: 12 residues. Germline V CDR1 and CDR2: SGHTA, FQGNSA. V dropped 1 base and J dropped 13 bases, with 11 bases sitting between them.

This clonotype was recorded many times. The CDR3 reads CSAPGTGGLAYEQYF. The DNA of the CDR3 is TGCAGTGCTCCCGGGACAGGGGGTTTAGCCTACGAGCAGTACTTC. V is TRBV20-1 and J is TRBJ2-7; 11 bases match TRBD1. The germline gives CDR1 DFQATT, CDR2 SNEGSKA (reference sequence). The CDR3 extends over 15 amino acids. V dropped 5 bases and J dropped 2; count of bases not matched to a gene: 8.

This clonotype was recorded a few times. The V and J genes are TRBV5-4 and TRBJ2-3; 8 nucleotides agree with TRBD2. The CDR3 totals 15 residues. Trimming at V came to 5 bases and at J to 2 bases, leaving 7 bases not matched to a gene. Germline assignment: CDR1 SGHNT and CDR2 YYREEE (reference sequence). For the CDR3, the DNA is TGTGCCAGCAGGGGTAGCGGGACGAACACAGATACGCAGTATTTT. This codes for CASRGSGTNTDTQYF.

The CDR3 loop reads CASSPPGNRGTGELFF. DNA for the CDR3: TGTGCCAGCTCACCACCGGGGAACAGGGGCACCGGGGAGCTGTTTTTT. The chain has TRBV18 and TRBJ2-2, with TRBD1 matching over 7 bases. Germline CDR1 is KGHSH and CDR2 is LQKENI. J lost 4 bases, V lost 0 bases, and 5 bases had no gene match. The CDR3 has 16 residues.

The sample holds many counts of this clonotype. This rearrangement joins TRBV6-5 to TRBJ1-5; the D is unclear. V lost 5 bases and J 2 bases, leaving 13 bases between the germline ends. CDR1 MNHEY and CDR2 SVGAGI come from the germline V gene. The CDR3 loop spans 15 amino acids. CDR3 DNA: TGTGCCAGCAGTAGACTAGGGATGGGCAATCAGCCCCAGCATTTT. This codes for CASSRLGMGNQPQHF.

In its sample, this clonotype was seen a few times. The V call is TRBV29-1, the J call TRBJ2-7; 7 bases match TRBD1. This CDR3 has 11 residues. The ends lost 7 bases at V and 3 bases at J; junction bases unmatched: 3. Germline CDR1 and CDR2: SQVTM and ANQGSEA. The CDR3 sequence is CSANRGYEQYF. Here the CDR3 DNA reads TGCAGCGCTAACAGGGGCTACGAGCAGTACTTC.

This clonotype has just a few counts. The chain joins TRBV18 to TRBJ2-5, with 14 bases that match TRBD2. The germline V gene has CDR1 KGHSH and CDR2 LQKENI. With 0 bases clipped from V and 5 bases from J, the junction kept 11 bases outside the gene matches. CDR3 length: 19 amino acids. The CDR3 protein is CASSPPPGTSGRVRETQYF. The CDR3 bases are TGTGCCAGCTCACCACCCCCCGGGACTAGCGGGAGAGTGAGGGAGACCCAGTACTTC. Full variable domain (rest looked up from reference TRBV18 and TRBJ2-5): NAGVMQNPRHLVRRRGQEARLRCSPMKGHSHVYWYRQLPEEGLKFMVYLQKENIIDESGMPKERFSAEFPKEGPSILRIQQVVRGDSAAYFCASSPPPGTSGRVRETQYFGPGTRLLVL.

This clonotype was seen a few times. The chain combines TRBV5-1 with TRBJ2-2, with D possibly TRBD2 on 6 matching bases. This CDR3 has 16 amino acids. The germline V gene encodes CDR1 SGHRS and CDR2 YFSETQ. Trimming stripped 4 bases from V and 0 bases from J, with 13 bases between. In DNA form, the CDR3 reads TGCGCCAGCAGCGGGTCGGGAGCGCCGAACACCGGGGAGCTGTTTTTT. It encodes CASSGSGAPNTGELFF. Full variable domain (missing parts from reference TRBV5-1 and TRBJ2-2): KAGVTQTPRYLIKTRGQQVTLSCSPISGHRSVSWYQQTPGQGLQFLFEYFSETQRNKGNFPGRFSGRQFSNSRSEMNVSTLELGDSALYLCASSGSGAPNTGELFFGEGSRLTVL.

The gene calls are TRBV4-2 and TRBJ2-1; tentative D call: TRBD2 (5 bases). Trimming removed 3 bases from V and 0 bases from J, with 18 bases in between. From germline, CDR1 is LGHNA and CDR2 YNFKEQ. This CDR3 region has 18 residues. DNA of the CDR3: TGTGCCAGCAGCCAGAGATCAGACAACAGCGGCTCCTACAATGAGCAGTTCTTC. It translates to CASSQRSDNSGSYNEQFF.

The chain employs TRBV3-1 and TRBJ2-5; 10 bases line up with TRBD2. Per germline, CDR1 LGHDT and CDR2 YNNKEL (reference sequence). V lost 8 bases, J lost 5 bases, and 5 bases stayed unmatched. The CDR3 has 13 amino acids. The chain's CDR3 is CASVLAGEETQYF. The DNA of the CDR3 is TGTGCCAGCGTGCTAGCGGGAGAGGAGACCCAGTACTTC.

This clonotype has only a few counts. This chain joins TRBV5-6 and TRBJ1-4, with 8 bases aligning to TRBD1. Germline V gene data show CDR1 as SGHDT and CDR2 as YYEEEE. V was clipped by 2 bases and J by 6 bases; unmatched bases: 6. The CDR3 runs to 15 residues. CDR3 region: CASSLGQGRDEKLFF. The CDR3 DNA follows: TGTGCCAGCAGCTTAGGACAGGGACGGGATGAAAAACTGTTTTTT.

The rearrangement joins TRBV5-1 to TRBJ2-2, with TRBD2 matching over 8 bases. The V gene's germline CDR1 is SGHRS and CDR2 YFSETQ. CDR3 length equals 16 residues. J lost 1 base, V lost 4 bases, and 6 bases had no gene match. CDR3 nucleotides: TGCGCCAGCAGCGCGTTAAGCGGGGGGAACACCGGGGAGCTGTTTTTT. Translating it yields CASSALSGGNTGELFF.

This clonotype occurred many times. This chain links TRBV5-6 with TRBJ2-7, with 8 positions matching TRBD2. Germline V lookup: CDR1 SGHDT, CDR2 YYEEEE. J was trimmed by 4 bases and V by 3 bases; bases with no gene match: 6. The CDR3 totals 14 residues. The CDR3 DNA follows: TGTGCCAGCAGCTCGAGCGGGAGAGGTTACGAGCAGTACTTC. Residues: CASSSSGRGYEQYF.

This sequence joins TRBV2 and TRBJ1-5; D possibly corresponds to TRBD1 (5 bases). V was clipped by 6 bases and J by 1 base, with 7 bases between them. This CDR3 has 13 residues. In germline, CDR1 is SNHLY, CDR2 FYNNEI. CDR3: CASSGQSNQPQHF. The CDR3 bases are TGTGCCAGCAGCGGACAAAGCAATCAGCCCCAGCATTTT.

The table lists this clonotype with many counts. The chain links TRBV20-1 to TRBJ2-4; D gene uncertain. Germline CDR1 and CDR2: DFQATT and SNEGSKA (reference sequence). The CDR3 is made up of 14 amino acids. Between the trimmed V and J ends, which lost 3 bases and 5 bases, there was a span of 14 bases. CDR3 sequence reads: CSASGREAENIQYF. The CDR3 nucleotides are TGCAGTGCTAGTGGCCGTGAGGCGGAAAACATTCAGTACTTC.